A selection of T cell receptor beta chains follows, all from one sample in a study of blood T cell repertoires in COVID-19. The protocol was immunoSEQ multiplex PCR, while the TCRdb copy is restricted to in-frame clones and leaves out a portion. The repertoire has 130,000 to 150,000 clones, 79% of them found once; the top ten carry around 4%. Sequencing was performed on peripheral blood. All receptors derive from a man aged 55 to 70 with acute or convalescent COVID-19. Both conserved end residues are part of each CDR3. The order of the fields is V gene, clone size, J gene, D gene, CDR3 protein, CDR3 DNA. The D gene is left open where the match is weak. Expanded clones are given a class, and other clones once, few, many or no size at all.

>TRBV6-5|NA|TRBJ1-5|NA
CASSYSSISNQPQHF
TGTGCCAGCAGTTACTCGTCAATTAGCAATCAGCCCCAGCATTTT
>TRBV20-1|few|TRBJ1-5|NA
CSASSGYSNQPQHF
TGCAGTGCTAGTAGCGGTTATAGCAATCAGCCCCAGCATTTT
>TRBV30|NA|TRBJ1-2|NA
CAWMERGMDYGYTF
TGTGCCTGGATGGAAAGAGGTATGGACTATGGCTACACCTTC
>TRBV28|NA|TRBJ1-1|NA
CASHARTPLLAFF
TGTGCCAGTCACGCTCGGACTCCCCTTCTAGCTTTCTTT
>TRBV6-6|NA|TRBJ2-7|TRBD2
CASSYGGSGDSYEQYF
TGTGCCAGCAGTTACGGGGGTAGCGGGGATTCCTACGAGCAGTACTTC
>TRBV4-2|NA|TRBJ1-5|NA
CASSQDRGQPQHF
TGTGCCAGCAGCCAAGATCGAGGGCAGCCCCAGCATTTT
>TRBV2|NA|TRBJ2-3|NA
CASSPERADTQYF
TGTGCCAGCAGCCCGGAGAGGGCAGATACGCAGTATTTT
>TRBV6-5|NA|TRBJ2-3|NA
CASRAESYSTDTQYF
TGTGCCAGCAGGGCGGAATCCTATAGCACAGATACGCAGTATTTT
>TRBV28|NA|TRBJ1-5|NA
CASTPGQRWLQPQHF
TGTGCCAGCACCCCGGGACAAAGGTGGCTACAGCCCCAGCATTTT
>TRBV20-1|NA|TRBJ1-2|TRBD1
CSAWDRGGYTF
TGCAGTGCGTGGGACAGGGGCGGCTACACCTTC
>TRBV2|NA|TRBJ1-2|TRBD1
CASSGQGNYGYTF
TGTGCCAGCAGTGGACAGGGTAACTATGGCTACACCTTC
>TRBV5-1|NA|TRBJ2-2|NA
CASSTQDSNTGELFF
TGCGCCAGCAGCACACAGGACAGTAACACCGGGGAGCTGTTTTTT
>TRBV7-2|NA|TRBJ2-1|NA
CASSTGYNEQFF
TGTGCCAGCAGCACAGGGTACAATGAGCAGTTCTTC
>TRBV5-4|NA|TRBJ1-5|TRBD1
CASSLRGQGGSQPQHF
TGTGCCAGCAGCTTAAGAGGACAGGGAGGGAGTCAGCCCCAGCATTTT
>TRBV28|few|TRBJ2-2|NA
CATNTPTGELFF
TGTGCCACCAATACTCCCACCGGGGAGCTGTTTTTT
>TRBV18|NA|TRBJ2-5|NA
CASSPYRAGETQYF
TGTGCCAGCTCACCGTACAGGGCGGGAGAGACCCAGTACTTC
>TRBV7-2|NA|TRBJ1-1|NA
CASSLRRENTEAFF
TGTGCCAGCAGCTTACGACGGGAGAACACTGAAGCTTTCTTT
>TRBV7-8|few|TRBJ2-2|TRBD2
CASSPSGLAGRGNGELFF
TGTGCCAGCAGCCCCTCGGGACTAGCGGGGAGAGGAAACGGGGAGCTGTTTTTT
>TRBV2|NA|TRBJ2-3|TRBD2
CASSDVGGSALSDTQYF
TGTGCCAGCAGTGATGTCGGCGGGAGTGCGTTGTCAGATACGCAGTATTTT
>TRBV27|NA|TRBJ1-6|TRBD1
CASSLTTGQGNSPLHF
TGTGCCAGCAGTTTAACTACCGGACAGGGGAATTCACCCCTCCACTTT
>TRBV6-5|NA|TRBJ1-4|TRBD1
CASRATGGSEKLFF
TGTGCCAGCAGAGCGACAGGGGGCTCGGAAAAACTGTTTTTT
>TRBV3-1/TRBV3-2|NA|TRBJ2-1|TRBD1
CASSLAAGAGTGVNEQFF
TGTGCCAGCAGCCTGGCAGCAGGCGCCGGGACAGGGGTCAATGAGCAGTTCTTC
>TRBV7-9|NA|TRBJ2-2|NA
CASSLWAGNTGELFF
TGTGCCAGCAGCTTGTGGGCAGGGAACACCGGGGAGCTGTTTTTT
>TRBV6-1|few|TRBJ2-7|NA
CASSETGNYEQYF
TGTGCCAGCAGTGAAACAGGTAACTACGAGCAGTACTTC